Sequencing of this T cell receptor (beta chain) was carried out in a study of blood T cells in healthy people across ages. As concerns this clonotype: The antigen remains undetermined. A clone one base away is much larger, so this may be a read error.

A sample-barcoded 5' primer and a J-beta primer mix were used in a second PCR of roughly 6 to 11 cycles. TCRdb called the 5' RACE reads again in MiXCR, with one record for every CDR3 protein. The sample consists of 1.5 million to 2 million distinct CDR3 sequences, approximately 50% of them appearing once. Study observations and caveats: Fewer expanded clones and more diversity marked long-lived versus aged donors.

The CDR3 totals 13 residues. CDR1 and CDR2 (germline): MRHNA, SNTAGT. Trimming pared 0 bases from V and 5 bases from J, leaving 5 bases between. In each sample, at least 6 million PBMCs were isolated. The chain uses TRBV6-4 and TRBJ2-1, with D hard to call. Material for sequencing was blood. The receptor was derived from a woman in her thirties or forties in good health. The CDR3: CASSDSVNNEQFF. CDR3 DNA sequence: TGTGCCAGCAGTGACTCTGTAAACAATGAGCAGTTCTTC.